This TCR beta chain was captured by sequencing in a study of T-cell memory formation after mild COVID-19. Study-level points and caveats: A balance of CD4 and CD8 characterized clones contracting day 15 to 85, whereas later expanders leaned CD4+.

This clonotype appeared many times. The antigen is undetermined. The CDR3 is made up of 12 amino acids. CDR1 GTSNPN and CDR2 SVGIG come from the germline V gene (reference sequence). Trimming removed 2 bases at V and 2 bases at J, with 3 bases between. One entry per CDR3 protein results from TCRdb running MiXCR on the 5' RACE reads. The table has about 120,000 distinct CDR3 sequences, about 17% seen once. The rearrangement links TRBV30 to TRBJ2-2; no firm D call. Sequenced input: PBMCs or a T cell subset sorted from them (not recorded which). The sequence derives from an adult woman who had mild COVID-19 (a few samples of this study predate the infection). Cell type and time point are not known. DNA for the CDR3: TGTGCCTGGAGTCTAAACACCGGGGAGCTGTTTTTT. Residues: CAWSLNTGELFF.